This TCR beta chain comes out of a study of human T cells and chemical hapten exposure. Across the whole study: Each patient's scalp received weekly diphenylcyclopropenone throughout the approximately 25-week study. TCR yields per sample varied mostly from small pooled library volume differences. Patch testing was performed with 0.01% DPC on the upper back, with reading at 6 days. General study points: Because all patients had alopecia, their immune responses might differ from healthy ones.

Concerning this clonotype: What it binds is not known.

V dropped 5 bases and J dropped 4; count of bases not matched to a gene: 9. The CDR3 has 16 amino acids. Germline CDR1 reads MNHEY; CDR2 reads SMNVEV (reference sequence). One entry per CDR3 protein, called by TCRdb with MiXCR from the RACE reads. The table records over 65,000 distinct CDR3 sequences, roughly a tenth of them present only once. Time point here: patch test 1, 2 weeks after DPC sensitization. As for treatment: therapeutic diphenylcyclopropenone sensitization with weekly scalp DPC. The J gene is TRBJ1-5, the V gene TRBV27, with 9 bases fitting TRBD1. This receptor was obtained from a woman aged 45-60 years with alopecia areata. Some clones in this sample may be carry-over from other donors' samples. The sequenced sample was whole blood, obtained in connection with sensitization to the hapten diphenylcyclopropenone (DPC). The CDR3 reads CASSLYRGRGNQPQHF. The DNA for the CDR3 is TGTGCCAGCAGTCTATACAGGGGGCGAGGAAATCAGCCCCAGCATTTT.